Listed here are 13 T cell receptor beta chains from one sample, sequenced in a study of blood T cell repertoires in COVID-19. Clones were sequenced by immunoSEQ multiplex PCR, and TCRdb holds only the in-frame ones, with some missing. The sample lists 50,000 to 75,000 clones, approximately 91% occurring once. Source material: peripheral blood. Source of these receptors: a woman aged 45-59 years with active or convalescent COVID-19.

The genes are TRBV9 and TRBJ2-1; 10 nucleotides agree with TRBD2. The junction had 11 bases not matched to a gene; V was cut back by 1 base and J by 7 bases. Germline lookup yields CDR1 SGDLS and CDR2 YYNGEE. The CDR3 extends over 17 amino acids. CDR3 bases: TGTGCCAGCAGCGTACATTTCAGCCTAGCGGGAGTAAATGAGCAGTTCTTC. It encodes CASSVHFSLAGVNEQFF.

This clone has only one observation. The gene calls are TRBV7-3 and TRBJ2-5; 9 nucleotides line up with TRBD1. Unmatched junction bases numbered 4, after V lost 4 bases and J lost 4 bases. CDR3 length equals 14 residues. Germline-derived CDR1 and CDR2 are SGHTA and FQGTGA. The CDR3 here is CASSYGTGRETQYF. CDR3 DNA: TGTGCCAGCAGCTACGGGACAGGGCGAGAGACCCAGTACTTC.

DNA of the CDR3: TGTGCCAGCAGTTTAGACAGTCCCTACGAGCAGTACTTC. Amino acids: CASSLDSPYEQYF. This sequence joins TRBV12-3 or TRBV12-4 and TRBJ2-7, with D hard to call. The germline V and J ends were trimmed by 1 base and 2 bases, with 6 bases remaining between them. This CDR3 has 13 amino acids.

The gene calls are TRBV19 and TRBJ1-2; D unclear. The CDR3 extends over 15 amino acids. Trimming removed 8 bases at V and 1 base at J, with 17 bases between. Germline V lookup: CDR1 LNHDA, CDR2 SQIVND (reference sequence). Here the CDR3 DNA reads TGTGCCAGTGCCGGCGGGGTGAGCTTTAACTATGGCTACACCTTC. Its translation: CASAGGVSFNYGYTF.

CDR3 in amino acids: CASSWGRGPSGRLTDTQYF. The CDR3 region has the DNA TGTGCCAGCAGCTGGGGGCGGGGGCCTAGCGGGAGACTCACAGATACGCAGTATTTT. The genes are TRBV11-2 and TRBJ2-3; the match to TRBD2 covers 10 bases. Germline loops: CDR1 SGHAT, CDR2 FQNNGV. V was clipped by 4 bases and J by 2 bases; unmatched bases: 15. The CDR3 loop spans 19 amino acids.

The chain links TRBV11-3 to TRBJ1-1, with no clear D. Trimming took off 5 bases at V and 1 base at J, with 8 bases between the two ends. CDR1 SGHNT and CDR2 YENEEA come from the germline V gene. CDR3 length: 13 amino acids. This chain's CDR3 is CASSLTGNTEAFF. In nucleotides, the CDR3 is TGTGCCAGCAGCCTAACGGGGAACACTGAAGCTTTCTTT.

The genes are TRBV19 and TRBJ2-2; 8 bases map to TRBD1. Trimming cost V 2 bases and J 7 bases; bases outside gene matches: 6. CDR3 length equals 15 residues. CDR1 and CDR2 from the germline V gene are LNHDA and SQIVND (reference sequence). CDR3 residues: CASSILDREVGELFF. The CDR3 coding sequence is TGTGCCAGTAGTATATTGGACAGGGAGGTCGGGGAGCTGTTTTTT.

This rearrangement joins TRBV19 to TRBJ1-5; TRBD1 matches at 11 bases. This CDR3 region has 14 residues. Germline V CDR1 and CDR2: LNHDA, SQIVND (reference sequence). Germline trimming cut 9 bases from V and 4 bases from J; bases unmatched to any gene: 5. This CDR3 reads CASADRGLNQPQHF. CDR3 nucleotide sequence: TGTGCCAGCGCGGACAGGGGGCTAAATCAGCCCCAGCATTTT.

This chain links TRBV5-4 with TRBJ2-7; 13 bases line up with TRBD2. This CDR3 is 18 amino acids long. Germline loops: CDR1 SGHNT, CDR2 YYREEE (reference sequence). The ends lost 0 bases at V and 0 bases at J; junction bases unmatched: 6. The DNA for the CDR3 is TGTGCCAGCAGCTTGGTTGAGACTAGCGGGAGGCCCTCCTACGAGCAGTACTTC. As protein: CASSLVETSGRPSYEQYF.

The chain carries TRBV6-1 and TRBJ2-7; the match to TRBD2 covers 14 bases. Germline-derived CDR1 and CDR2 are MNHNS and SASEGT. CDR3 length: 18 amino acids. The V and J ends lost 4 bases and 5 bases, in that order; junction bases with no gene match: 13. The CDR3 DNA reads as TGTGCCAGCAGTGCCATTCCCGGGACTAGCGGGAGTTCCGACGAGCAGTACTTC. Translated, it gives CASSAIPGTSGSSDEQYF.

The chain employs TRBV9 and TRBJ1-3; D is perhaps TRBD1 (5 bases). Trimming took off 3 bases at V and 1 base at J, with 8 bases between the two ends. CDR1 is SGDLS, CDR2 YYNGEE, per germline. The CDR3 consists of 14 residues. The CDR3 sequence: CASSAQGSGNTIYF. CDR3 in DNA: TGTGCCAGCAGCGCGCAGGGTTCTGGAAACACCATATATTTT.

This chain connects TRBV19 to TRBJ1-1, with 11 bases matching TRBD1. J was trimmed by 7 bases and V by 6 bases; bases with no gene match: 13. Germline V gene sequence: CDR1 LNHDA, CDR2 SQIVND (reference sequence). This CDR3 region has 16 residues. This CDR3 is CASSPQVGQGALEAFF. In DNA form, the CDR3 reads TGTGCCAGTAGCCCCCAGGTTGGACAGGGGGCCCTTGAAGCTTTCTTT. The full variable domain, with the rest looked up from reference TRBV19 and TRBJ1-1, is DGGITQSPKYLFRKEGQNVTLSCEQNLNHDAMYWYRQDPGQGLRLIYYSQIVNDFQKGDIAEGYSVSREKKESFPLTVTSAQKNPTAFYLCASSPQVGQGALEAFFGQGTRLTVV.

V and J are TRBV6-6 and TRBJ2-7, with 9 nucleotides matching TRBD1. With 6 bases clipped from V and 0 bases from J, the junction kept 3 bases outside the gene matches. The germline CDR1 and CDR2 sequences are MNHNY and SVGAGI (reference sequence). CDR3 length: 14 residues. CDR3 sequence (DNA): TGTGCCAGCAGGAAGGACAGGGGCTCCTACGAGCAGTACTTC. Its protein is CASRKDRGSYEQYF.